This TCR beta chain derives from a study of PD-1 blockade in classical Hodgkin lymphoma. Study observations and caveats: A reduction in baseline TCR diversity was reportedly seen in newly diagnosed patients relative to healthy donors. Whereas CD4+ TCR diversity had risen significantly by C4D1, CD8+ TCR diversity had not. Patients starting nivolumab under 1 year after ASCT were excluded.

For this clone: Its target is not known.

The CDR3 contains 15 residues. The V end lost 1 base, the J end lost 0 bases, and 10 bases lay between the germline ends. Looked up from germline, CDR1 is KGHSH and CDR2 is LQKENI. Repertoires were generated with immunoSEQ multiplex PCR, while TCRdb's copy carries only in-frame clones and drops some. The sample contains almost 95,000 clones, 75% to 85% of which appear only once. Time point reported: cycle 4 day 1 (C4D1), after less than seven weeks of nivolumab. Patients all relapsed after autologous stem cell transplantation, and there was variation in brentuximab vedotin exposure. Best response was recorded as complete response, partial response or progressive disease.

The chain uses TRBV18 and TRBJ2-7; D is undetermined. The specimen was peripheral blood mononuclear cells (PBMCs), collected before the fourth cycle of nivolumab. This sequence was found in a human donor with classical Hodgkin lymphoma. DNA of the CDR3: TGTGCCAGCTCACCACTTGGGTCCAGCTCCTACGAGCAGTACTTC. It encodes CASSPLGSSSYEQYF.